These 20 T cell receptor beta chains were sequenced from one sample in a study of early T cells in non-severe SARS-CoV-2 infection. A single record per CDR3 protein comes from TCRdb applying MiXCR to the 5' RACE reads. The sample includes about 46,000 distinct CDR3 sequences, roughly a tenth of them seen just once. The sample consisted of whole blood, taken at baseline. Receptor source: an adult who was a healthcare worker with PCR-confirmed SARS-CoV-2 infection or an uninfected control (not recorded which).

On this clonotype itself: The junction and the germline gene differ at one end; a read error may be behind it. This chain uses TRBV3-1 with TRBJ2-7; D is perhaps TRBD1 (6 bases). This CDR3 has 13 amino acids. Germline assignment: CDR1 LGHDT and CDR2 YNNKEL (reference sequence). CDR3: CASSQDGVQGQNF. As DNA, the CDR3 is TGTGCCAGCAGCCAAGATGGGGTCCAGGGGCAGAACTTC.

The chain joins TRBV4-3 to TRBJ1-4; no definite D call. The length of the CDR3 is 15 residues. Per the germline V gene, CDR1 is LGHNA and CDR2 is YSLEER. Trimming removed 3 bases at V and 0 bases at J, with 8 bases between. CDR3 nucleotide sequence: TGCGCCAGCAGCCATACAAGTGCAACTAATGAAAAACTGTTTTTT. Protein product: CASSHTSATNEKLFF.

The J gene is TRBJ1-6, the V gene TRBV20-1, with D possibly being TRBD1 (5 bases). The germline V gene encodes CDR1 DFQATT and CDR2 SNEGSKA (reference sequence). V was cut by 3 bases and J by 0 bases, with 9 bases left in between. The CDR3 is 15 residues long. CDR3 residues: CSAREGSSYNSPLHF. The CDR3 DNA reads as TGCAGTGCTAGGGAGGGGAGCTCCTATAATTCACCCCTCCACTTT.

The chain joins TRBV18 to TRBJ1-4; D may be TRBD1 (5 bases). Trimming took off 1 base at V and 4 bases at J, with 10 bases between the two ends. The CDR3 has 15 amino acids. The germline V gene encodes CDR1 KGHSH and CDR2 LQKENI. The CDR3 region has the DNA TGTGCCAGCTCACCACAGCAAGGGGATAATGAAAAACTGTTTTTT. Protein product: CASSPQQGDNEKLFF.

At least ten counts were recorded for this clonotype. The CDR3 carries no conserved terminal phenylalanine or tryptophan, so it likely arises from a read error. The chain employs TRBV7-2 and TRBJ1-6; D might be TRBD1 (6 bases). CDR1 is SGHTA, CDR2 FQGNSA, per germline. This CDR3 has 17 residues. Between the trimmed V and J ends, which lost 3 bases and 4 bases, there was a span of 16 bases. In nucleotides, the CDR3 is TGTGCCAGCAGCTTGGCGCGGACAGCTGGATATAATTCACCCCTCCACCTT. It encodes CASSLARTAGYNSPLHL.

The table lists this clonotype with a few counts. This chain joins TRBV18 and TRBJ1-4, with a weak D call TRBD1 (5 bases). Germline V CDR1 and CDR2: KGHSH, LQKENI. The V end lost 3 bases, the J end lost 8 bases, and 16 bases lay between the germline ends. CDR3 length: 15 amino acids. CDR3 region: CASSPGGVANEKLFF. The CDR3 DNA sequence: TGTGCCAGCTCACCCGGGGGGGTCGCCAACGAAAAACTGTTTTTT.

This clonotype was detected only a few times. The rearrangement joins TRBV30 to TRBJ2-1; D is perhaps TRBD2 (5 bases). V was shortened by 4 bases and J by 0 bases, with 16 bases between the two germline ends. Germline V lookup: CDR1 GTSNPN, CDR2 SVGIG (reference sequence). This CDR3 is 16 amino acids long. DNA for the CDR3: TGTGCCTGGATCCCTGTGGGGAGAAGCTCCTACAATGAGCAGTTCTTC. Amino acids: CAWIPVGRSSYNEQFF.

The gene calls are TRBV30 and TRBJ1-1; possible D gene TRBD1, 6 bases. CDR1 and CDR2 (germline): GTSNPN, SVGIG (reference sequence). Trimming took off 1 base at V and 4 bases at J, with 10 bases between the two ends. The CDR3 extends over 13 amino acids. Written as DNA, the CDR3 is TGTGCCTGGAGTGCAACAGGGCCCACTGAAGCTTTCTTT. This encodes CAWSATGPTEAFF.

This clonotype came up many times. V is TRBV5-8 and J is TRBJ2-3; D gene ambiguous. This CDR3 spans 13 amino acids. Germline V gene data show CDR1 as SGHTS and CDR2 as YDEGEE. The germline V and J ends were trimmed by 2 bases and 2 bases, with 6 bases remaining between them. The CDR3 DNA follows: TGTGCCAGCAGCTTTGTCTTCACAGATACGCAGTATTTT. It codes for CASSFVFTDTQYF.

V usage is TRBV4-1 and J usage is TRBJ2-5, with 10 positions matching TRBD2. Per germline, CDR1 MGHRA and CDR2 YSYEKL. V shed 9 bases and J 5 bases; nucleotides not matched to a gene: 6. This CDR3 is 13 amino acids long. This CDR3 is CARRLAGVETQYF. The CDR3 coding sequence is TGCGCCAGAAGACTAGCGGGCGTGGAGACCCAGTACTTC.

V and J are TRBV18 and TRBJ2-7; unclear D gene. Germline V CDR1 and CDR2: KGHSH, LQKENI. Trimming stripped 3 bases from V and 4 bases from J, with 10 bases between. The CDR3 is made up of 13 amino acids. In DNA, the CDR3 is TGTGCCAGCTCACCTCCCGCTGGTTACGAGCAGTACTTC. As protein: CASSPPAGYEQYF.

This clonotype was counted only a few times. The chain employs TRBV9 and TRBJ2-5, with 10 nucleotides matching TRBD2. Germline V gene lookup returns CDR1 SGDLS and CDR2 YYNGEE. V was clipped by 1 base and J by 4 bases; unmatched bases: 4. The CDR3 spans 15 residues. This CDR3 reads CASSVTSGVSETQYF. The CDR3 coding sequence is TGTGCCAGCAGCGTAACTAGCGGGGTGTCAGAGACCCAGTACTTC.

At least ten counts were recorded for this clonotype. The chain couples TRBV7-6 to TRBJ1-1; D is ambiguous. This CDR3 has 13 residues. Trimming removed 4 bases from V and 1 base from J, with 7 bases in between. Germline V gene data show CDR1 as SGHVS and CDR2 as FNYEAQ. The CDR3 region is CASSSHPNTEAFF. The CDR3 nucleotides read TGTGCCAGCAGCTCTCATCCGAACACTGAAGCTTTCTTT.

The table lists this clonotype with a few counts. V usage is TRBV28 and J usage is TRBJ1-5; no clear D. In germline, CDR1 is MDHEN, CDR2 SYDVKM. CDR3 length equals 14 residues. V shed 7 bases and J shed 7 bases, with 17 bases lying between them. Written as DNA, the CDR3 is TGTGCCAGCACCCGAGAGGGAGAGACCCAGCCCCAGCATTTT. Its translation is CASTREGETQPQHF.

The rearrangement joins TRBV6-5 to TRBJ2-3, with a tentative D call TRBD2 (5 bases). Germline V gives CDR1 MNHEY, CDR2 SVGAGI. V dropped 8 bases and J dropped 0 bases, with 12 bases sitting between them. CDR3 length: 14 residues. CDR3 protein: CASGSWTSTDTQYF. The CDR3 coding sequence is TGTGCCAGCGGCTCCTGGACTAGCACAGATACGCAGTATTTT.

In its sample, this clonotype was seen many times. This chain uses TRBV4-1 with TRBJ1-1, with D possibly TRBD1 on 5 matching bases. This CDR3 spans 18 amino acids. Germline CDR1 reads MGHRA; CDR2 reads YSYEKL. The V gene lost 0 bases and the J gene lost 0 bases, with 17 bases spanning the gap. Here the CDR3 DNA reads TGCGCCAGCAGCCAAGATGATGGGGATCAGGGCCTGAACACTGAAGCTTTCTTT. It is translated as CASSQDDGDQGLNTEAFF.

This chain links TRBV5-4 with TRBJ2-7; TRBD2 matches 12 bases. With 6 bases clipped from V and 0 bases from J, the junction kept 1 base outside the gene matches. Germline values: CDR1 SGHNT, CDR2 YYREEE (reference sequence). This CDR3 spans 14 amino acids. In DNA form, the CDR3 reads TGTGCCAGCATACTAGCGGGAGGCTCCTACGAGCAGTACTTC. This sequence encodes CASILAGGSYEQYF.

The gene calls are TRBV27 and TRBJ2-1, with TRBD1 matching over 9 bases. The CDR3 loop spans 14 amino acids. Per germline, CDR1 MNHEY and CDR2 SMNVEV (reference sequence). The junction had 2 bases not matched to a gene; V was cut back by 2 bases and J by 6 bases. CDR3 bases: TGTGCCAGCAGTTTAGCACAGGGGGCCAATGAGCAGTTCTTC. It yields the protein CASSLAQGANEQFF.

This clonotype has a count of ten or more. This chain connects TRBV27 to TRBJ1-2; unclear D gene. V was pared by 2 bases and J by 0 bases, with 10 bases between. Per the germline V gene, CDR1 is MNHEY and CDR2 is SMNVEV (reference sequence). The CDR3 extends over 15 amino acids. CDR3 loop: CASSLTRGPNYGYTF. The CDR3 region has the DNA TGTGCCAGCAGTTTAACCCGTGGGCCTAACTATGGCTACACCTTC.

The chain carries TRBV7-3 and TRBJ2-7; maybe TRBD1 (7 bases). V shed 5 bases and J shed 2 bases, with 13 bases lying between them. Germline CDR1 and CDR2: SGHTA and FQGTGA. There are 14 residues in the CDR3. Here the CDR3 reads CASSAGGQTYEQYF. In DNA, the CDR3 is TGTGCCAGCAGCGCAGGGGGGCAGACCTACGAGCAGTACTTC.